The 9 T cell receptor beta chains reported below all come from one sample, sequenced in a study of T-cell reconstitution after alpha-beta-depleted transplantation in children. Unique molecular identifiers were incorporated when the TCRbeta library was constructed. One entry per CDR3 protein, called by TCRdb with MiXCR from the PCR reads. The table has 200,000 to 250,000 distinct CDR3 sequences, 6.5% to 9% seen once. The sequencing here drew on PBMCs, mostly from graft donor cells, taken 180 days after TCRalphabeta/CD19-depleted stem cell transplant. These receptor sequences come from a male patient aged 10 to 17 who had a stem cell transplant for acute lymphoblastic leukemia, so the T cells may come from the graft donor.

The sample holds a few counts of this clonotype. This chain joins TRBV20-1 and TRBJ1-5; the D is unclear. The CDR3 is made up of 14 amino acids. The ends were cut back, 3 bases at V and 0 bases at J, with 9 bases in the middle. Per germline, CDR1 DFQATT and CDR2 SNEGSKA (reference sequence). The CDR3 DNA is TGCAGTGCTAGTTTCGGATATAGCAATCAGCCCCAGCATTTT. This sequence encodes CSASFGYSNQPQHF.

Comments on this clonotype: A much larger clone sits a single nucleotide away, making a read error possible. The rearrangement uses TRBV12-3 or TRBV12-4 and TRBJ2-3; 10 positions match TRBD1. This CDR3 contains 16 residues. The CDR3 nucleotides read TGTGCCAGCAGTCCGCGGACAGGGGGGAACACAGATACGCAGAATTTT. Protein: CASSPRTGGNTDTQNF.

This clonotype came up many times. This chain joins TRBV6-2 or TRBV6-3 and TRBJ2-1, with D possibly TRBD1 on 5 matching bases. The CDR3 covers 13 residues. The germline V gene encodes CDR1 MNHEY and CDR2 SVGEGT. V gave up 8 bases and J gave up 4 bases, with 12 bases separating them. In nucleotides, the CDR3 is TGTGCCAGCGCCCTCGGACAATACAATGAGCAGTTCTTC. This sequence encodes CASALGQYNEQFF.

This clonotype was picked up many times. This chain uses TRBV7-2 with TRBJ2-5; D is unresolved. With 0 bases removed from V and 5 bases from J, the gap between germline ends came to 10 bases. Looked up from germline, CDR1 is SGHTA and CDR2 is FQGNSA. The CDR3 has 14 amino acids. The CDR3 region has the DNA TGTGCCAGCAGCTTAGCGCTAAGACCTGAGACCCAGTACTTC. As protein: CASSLALRPETQYF.

V and J are TRBV5-1 and TRBJ2-3; 7 positions match TRBD1. Germline V gene sequence: CDR1 SGHRS, CDR2 YFSETQ. The V gene end was trimmed by 2 bases and the J gene end by 0 bases; junction bases not matched to a gene: 6. The CDR3 is 16 residues long. The CDR3 sequence is CASSFGLGQSTDTQYF. The CDR3 DNA reads TGCGCCAGCAGCTTTGGTTTGGGACAGAGCACAGATACGCAGTATTTT.

This clonotype was seen repeatedly, ten times or more. The chain uses TRBV5-6 and TRBJ2-3, with unresolved D. Germline CDR1 reads SGHDT; CDR2 reads YYEEEE. V was cut by 2 bases and J by 4 bases, with 8 bases left in between. The CDR3 consists of 13 residues. CDR3 bases: TGTGCCAGCAGCTTCAACACGGCAGATACGCAGTATTTT. Its translation: CASSFNTADTQYF. The complete variable domain, with remaining parts taken from reference TRBV5-6 and TRBJ2-3, reads DAGVTQSPTHLIKTRGQQVTLRCSPKSGHDTVSWYQQALGQGPQFIFQYYEEEERQRGNFPDRFSGHQFPNYSSELNVNALLLGDSALYLCASSFNTADTQYFGPGTRLTVL.

The table lists this clonotype with many counts. V usage is TRBV10-3 and J usage is TRBJ2-2; D gene ambiguous. CDR1 ENHRY and CDR2 SYGVKD come from the germline V gene. Between the trimmed V and J ends, which lost 7 bases and 0 bases, there was a span of 12 bases. CDR3 length: 15 residues. The CDR3 is CAITPAGSNTGELFF. CDR3 coding DNA: TGTGCCATCACCCCGGCAGGCTCGAACACCGGGGAGCTGTTTTTT.

The rearrangement joins TRBV2 to TRBJ1-2; 9 nucleotides align to TRBD1. In germline, CDR1 is SNHLY, CDR2 FYNNEI. Trimming took 11 bases from V and 6 from J; bases not matched to a gene: 25. There are 18 residues in the CDR3. This CDR3 reads CACTPSDRGGLGGNGYTF. DNA of the CDR3: TGTGCCTGCACCCCTTCGGACAGGGGCGGCCTAGGGGGTAATGGCTACACCTTC.

This clonotype showed up many times. V usage is TRBV9 and J usage is TRBJ2-3, with 13 positions matching TRBD2. CDR3 length: 15 residues. From germline, CDR1 is SGDLS and CDR2 YYNGEE. The ends lost 0 bases at V and 5 bases at J; junction bases unmatched: 0. The CDR3 DNA reads TGTGCCAGCAGCGTAGGACTAGCGGGAGGAGATACGCAGTATTTT. This gives the protein CASSVGLAGGDTQYF.